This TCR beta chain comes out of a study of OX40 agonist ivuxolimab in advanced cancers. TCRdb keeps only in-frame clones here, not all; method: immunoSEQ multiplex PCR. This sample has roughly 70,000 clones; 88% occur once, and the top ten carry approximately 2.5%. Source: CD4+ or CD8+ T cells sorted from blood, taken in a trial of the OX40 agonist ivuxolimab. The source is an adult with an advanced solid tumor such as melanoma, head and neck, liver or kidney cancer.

The CDR3 DNA reads TGTGCCAGCAGCTTAGACGCCGATAATTCACCCCTCCACTTT. This encodes CASSLDADNSPLHF. The chain employs TRBV7-2 and TRBJ1-6; no clear D. The germline V and J ends were trimmed by 1 base and 5 bases, with 6 bases remaining between them. Germline assignment: CDR1 SGHTA and CDR2 FQGNSA. CDR3 size: 14 residues. The full variable domain, its missing parts supplied by reference TRBV7-2 and TRBJ1-6, is GAGVSQSPSNKVTEKGKDVELRCDPISGHTALYWYRQSLGQGLEFLIYFQGNSAPDKSGLPSDRFSAERTGGSVSTLTIQRTQQEDSAVYLCASSLDADNSPLHFGNGTRLTVT.